This paragraph reports one TCR beta chain. The target antigen is unknown. Clones were sequenced by immunoSEQ multiplex PCR, and TCRdb holds only the in-frame ones, with some missing. The repertoire has 150,000 to 200,000 clones, about 89% of them found once; the top ten carry under 2%. This entry comes from a study of T cell responses to AZD1222 COVID-19 vaccine. The study, taken as a whole, reports: Baseline serostatus was positive in only a handful of AZD1222 recipients. No day 14 peak samples; only post-peak repertoires were characterized.

CDR3 length: 14 amino acids. This receptor was taken from an adult in good health. J is TRBJ2-3 and V is TRBV21-1; TRBD1 was called by the table and not checked on the DNA. TRBV21-1 is deemed a pseudogene. The specimen was peripheral blood, collected on day 0 of AZD1222 vaccination. CDR3 nucleotides: TGTGCCAGCAGCAAGGGGGCGAGCACAGATACGCAGTATTTT. This gives the protein CASSKGASTDTQYF.